This TCR beta chain was sequenced during a study of blood T cell repertoires in COVID-19. Germline CDR1 reads MDHEN; CDR2 reads SYDVKM. Unmatched junction bases numbered 7, after V lost 2 bases and J lost 5 bases. There are 16 residues in the CDR3. Some clones are missing from TCRdb's copy, which holds only in-frame ones; the method was immunoSEQ multiplex PCR. The repertoire consists of 150,000 or so clones, with approximately 83% occurring once and the leading ten covering about 10%. The sample taken for sequencing was PBMCs or T cells enriched from blood (not recorded which). This clonotype originated in a man between 45 and 60 years old who had recovered from COVID-19. The V call is TRBV28, the J call TRBJ1-5, with 9 bases that match TRBD1. The DNA of the CDR3 is TGTGCCAGCAGTTTAGGGATACAGGGGGCCGATCAGCCCCAGCATTTT. Its translation: CASSLGIQGADQPQHF. Full variable domain (outside the CDR3, taken from reference TRBV28 and TRBJ1-5): DVKVTQSSRYLVKRTGEKVFLECVQDMDHENMFWYRQDPGLGLRLIYFSYDVKMKEKGDIPEGYSVSREKKERFSLILESASTNQTSMYLCASSLGIQGADQPQHFGDGTRLSIL.